This TCR beta chain was recovered during a study of OX40 agonist ivuxolimab in advanced cancers. This clone has only one observation. Patients were ruled out by autoimmune disease history or systemic immunosuppression. Repertoires were generated with immunoSEQ multiplex PCR, while TCRdb's copy carries only in-frame clones and drops some. This table holds about 40,000 clones, approximately 89% found once. There are 13 residues in the CDR3. V was shortened by 3 bases and J by 5 bases, with 10 bases between the two germline ends. CDR1 and CDR2 from the germline V gene are SGHTA and FQGTGA. This chain links TRBV7-3 with TRBJ2-5; D ambiguous. The material was CD4+ or CD8+ T cells sorted from blood, obtained in a trial of the OX40 agonist ivuxolimab. The TCR was taken from an adult with an advanced solid tumor such as melanoma, head and neck, liver or kidney cancer. The CDR3 protein is CASSFGCVETQYF. DNA of the CDR3: TGTGCCAGCAGCTTTGGGTGCGTGGAGACCCAGTACTTC.